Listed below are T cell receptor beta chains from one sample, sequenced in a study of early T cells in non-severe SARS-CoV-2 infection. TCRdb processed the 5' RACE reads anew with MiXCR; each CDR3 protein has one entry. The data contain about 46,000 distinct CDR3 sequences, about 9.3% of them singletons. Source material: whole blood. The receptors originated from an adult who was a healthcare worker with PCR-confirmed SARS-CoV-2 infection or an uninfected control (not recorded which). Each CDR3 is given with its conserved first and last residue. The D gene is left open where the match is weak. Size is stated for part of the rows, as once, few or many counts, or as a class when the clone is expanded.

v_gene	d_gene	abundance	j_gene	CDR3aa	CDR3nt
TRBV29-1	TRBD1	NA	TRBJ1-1	CSVQGDGTEAFF	TGCAGCGTCCAGGGGGATGGCACTGAAGCTTTCTTT
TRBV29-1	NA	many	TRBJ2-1	CSVEGWSGKSSYNEQFF	TGCAGCGTTGAAGGGTGGAGCGGCAAAAGCTCCTACAATGAGCAGTTCTTC
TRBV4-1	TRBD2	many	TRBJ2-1	CASSPSSGRASYNEQFF	TGCGCCAGCAGCCCGTCTAGCGGGAGGGCCTCCTACAATGAGCAGTTCTTC
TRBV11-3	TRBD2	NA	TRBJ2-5	CASSAGRMAGGPQETQYF	TGTGCCAGCAGCGCGGGGAGGATGGCGGGAGGGCCCCAAGAGACCCAGTACTTC
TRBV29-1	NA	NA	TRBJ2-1	CSVLRPGLDLFF	TGCAGCGTGCTTCGCCCGGGACTCGACCTGTTCTTC
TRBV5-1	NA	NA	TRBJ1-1	CASSPLQGQEAFF	TGCGCCAGCAGTCCACTGCAGGGGCAAGAAGCTTTCTTT
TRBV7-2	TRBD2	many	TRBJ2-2	CASSPSSGRAGELFF	TGTGCCAGCAGCCCGTCTAGCGGGAGGGCCGGGGAGCTGTTTTTT
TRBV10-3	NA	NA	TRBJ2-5	CAISEEETQYF	TGTGCCATCAGTGAAGAAGAGACCCAGTACTTC
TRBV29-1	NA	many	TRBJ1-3	CSVALGGNTIYF	TGCAGCGTTGCGCTGGGTGGAAACACCATATATTTT
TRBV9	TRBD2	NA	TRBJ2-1	CASSAPTSGRAQGSYNEQFF	TGTGCCAGCAGCGCTCCGACTAGCGGGAGGGCGCAGGGATCCTACAATGAGCAGTTCTTC
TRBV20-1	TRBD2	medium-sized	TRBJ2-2	CSARDPLAGDTGELFF	TGCAGTGCTAGAGATCCGCTAGCGGGAGACACCGGGGAGCTGTTTTTT
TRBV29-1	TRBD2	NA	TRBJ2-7	CSASGSAYEQYF	TGCAGCGCTAGCGGGAGTGCGTACGAGCAGTACTTC
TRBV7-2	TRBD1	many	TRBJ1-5	CASSRTGGAVQPQHF	TGTGCCAGCAGCCGGACAGGGGGCGCGGTCCAGCCCCAGCATTTT
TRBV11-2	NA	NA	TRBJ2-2	CASSLRRSGELFF	TGTGCCAGCAGCTTACGCCGCTCCGGGGAGCTGTTTTTT
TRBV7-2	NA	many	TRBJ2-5	CASSLMGQIKETQYF	TGTGCCAGCAGCTTAATGGGACAAATCAAAGAGACCCAGTACTTC
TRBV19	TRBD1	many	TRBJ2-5	CASSRTGIETQYF	TGTGCCAGTAGTAGGACAGGGATAGAGACCCAGTACTTC
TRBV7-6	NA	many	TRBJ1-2	CASSLVAGAGYTF	TGTGCCAGCAGCTTAGTTGCAGGGGCTGGCTACACCTTC
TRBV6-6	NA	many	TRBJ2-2	CASSPTGNRELFF	TGTGCCAGCAGTCCTACAGGGAACCGGGAGCTGTTTTTT
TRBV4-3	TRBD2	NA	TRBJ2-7	CASSSIAGSYEQYF	TGCGCCAGCAGTTCAATAGCGGGTTCATACGAGCAGTACTTC
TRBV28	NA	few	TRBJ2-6	CASSFRGLIGANVLTF	TGTGCCAGCAGTTTTCGGGGGTTAATTGGGGCCAACGTCCTGACTTTC
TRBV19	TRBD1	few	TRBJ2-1	CASNDRADEQFF	TGTGCCAGTAACGACAGGGCTGATGAGCAGTTCTTC
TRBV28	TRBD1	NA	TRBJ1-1	CASSSLGDRMTEAFF	TGTGCCAGCAGTTCCCTCGGGGACAGGATGACTGAAGCTTTCTTT
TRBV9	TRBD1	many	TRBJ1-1	CASSVTGVGTEAFF	TGTGCCAGCAGCGTAACAGGGGTTGGCACTGAAGCTTTCTTT
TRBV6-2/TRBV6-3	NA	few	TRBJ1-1	CASRDPGGNTEAFF	TGTGCCAGCAGGGACCCAGGAGGGAACACTGAAGCTTTCTTT
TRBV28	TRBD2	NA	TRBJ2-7	CASSQLAGNYEQYF	TGTGCCAGCAGTCAACTAGCGGGAAACTACGAGCAGTACTTC
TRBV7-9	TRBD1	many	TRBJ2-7	CASSQSPGQVYEQYF	TGTGCCAGCAGCCAAAGCCCGGGACAGGTCTACGAGCAGTACTTC
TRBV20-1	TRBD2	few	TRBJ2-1	CSARISGRRNEQFF	TGCAGTGCTAGGATTAGCGGGAGGAGGAATGAGCAGTTCTTC
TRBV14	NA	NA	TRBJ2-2	CASSQADANTGELFF	TGTGCCAGCAGCCAAGCAGATGCGAACACCGGGGAGCTGTTTTTT
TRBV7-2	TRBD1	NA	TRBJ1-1	CASSLRDSYEAFF	TGTGCCAGCAGCTTAAGGGACAGTTATGAAGCTTTCTTT
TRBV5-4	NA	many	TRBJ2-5	CASSFRLQETQYF	TGTGCCAGCAGCTTTCGACTTCAAGAGACCCAGTACTTC
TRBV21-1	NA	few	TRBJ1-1	CASSKARSGEAFF	TGTGCCAGCAGCAAAGCGAGGTCAGGGGAAGCCTTCTTT
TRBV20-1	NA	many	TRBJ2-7	CSATGKSNAYEQYF	TGCAGTGCTACGGGAAAAAGTAACGCCTACGAGCAGTACTTC
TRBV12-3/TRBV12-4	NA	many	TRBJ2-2	CASSPRGRIPTGELFF	TGTGCCAGCAGTCCCCGGGGGAGGATACCCACCGGGGAGCTGTTTTTT
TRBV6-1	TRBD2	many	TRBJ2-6	CASRPYWRGSGANVLTF	TGTGCCAGCAGGCCTTATTGGCGGGGGTCTGGGGCCAACGTCCTGACTTTC
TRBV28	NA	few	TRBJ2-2	CASSLWTGTQTGELFF	TGTGCCAGCAGTTTATGGACAGGAACGCAAACCGGGGAGCTGTTTTTT
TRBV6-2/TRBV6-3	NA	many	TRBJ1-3	CASVASGNTIYF	TGTGCCAGCGTCGCCTCTGGAAACACCATATATTTT
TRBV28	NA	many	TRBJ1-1	CASNTLRGAGTEAFF	TGTGCCAGCAACACTTTGCGGGGTGCCGGGACTGAAGCTTTCTTT